At least ten counts were recorded for the clone carrying this TCR beta chain. The germline V gene encodes CDR1 MGHRA and CDR2 YSYEKL. V gave up 4 bases and J gave up 1 base; unmatched junction bases: 2. This CDR3 is built from 14 residues. With 10-nucleotide random UMIs, 5'RACE was used to make the cDNA. TCRdb called the 5' RACE reads again in MiXCR, with one record for every CDR3 protein. The data show under 45,000 distinct CDR3 sequences, roughly 12% seen once. The data were obtained in a study of neurological immune-mediated disorders. The unsorted libraries had their origin in 2 million PBMCs stored at -80 C.

The chain carries TRBV4-1 and TRBJ2-5; 8 nucleotides line up with TRBD1. The TCR originated in a female donor in good health. Sample: PBMCs. CDR3 in DNA: TGCGCCAGCAGCCCAGGGACAGGCCAAGAGACCCAGTACTTC. This translates into CASSPGTGQETQYF.